One and the same sample provided the 21 T cell receptor beta chains below, sequenced in a study of patients and donors after allogeneic stem cell transplantation. One entry per CDR3 protein results from TCRdb running MiXCR on the RT-PCR reads. This table holds hundreds of thousands of distinct CDR3 sequences, 13% to 15% found once. Sequences were obtained from blood, either unsorted or a sorted T cell fraction (not recorded which). Receptor source: a human donor who was either an allogeneic HSCT recipient or a stem cell or donor lymphocyte infusion donor (not recorded which). It is not recorded whose cells these are; they may come from a transplant donor.

This clonotype occurred a few times. The chain joins TRBV7-3 to TRBJ2-3; no definite D call. The CDR3 length is 14 residues. V gave up 1 base and J gave up 0 bases, with 5 bases separating them. The germline V gene encodes CDR1 SGHTA and CDR2 FQGTGA. CDR3 amino acids: CASSLIPSTDTQYF. CDR3 DNA sequence: TGTGCCAGCAGCTTAATTCCTAGCACAGATACGCAGTATTTT.

The genes are TRBV20-1 and TRBJ2-1; 8 bases are shared with TRBD2. Germline V gives CDR1 DFQATT, CDR2 SNEGSKA (reference sequence). With 4 bases clipped from V and 6 bases from J, the junction kept 5 bases outside the gene matches. The CDR3 totals 13 residues. In DNA form, the CDR3 reads TGCAGTGCTACCGGGGGGGCCGGCAATGAGCAGTTCTTC. It specifies CSATGGAGNEQFF.

In its sample, this clonotype was seen many times. The chain carries TRBV7-2 and TRBJ1-5; D might be TRBD1 (5 bases). CDR1 and CDR2 from the germline V gene are SGHTA and FQGNSA. The CDR3 consists of 16 residues. The germline V and J ends were trimmed by 3 bases and 0 bases, with 12 bases remaining between them. The CDR3 DNA is TGTGCCAGCAGCTTCGCAGGGACCCATAGCAATCAGCCCCAGCATTTT. Translated, it gives CASSFAGTHSNQPQHF. Together with reference TRBV7-2 and TRBJ1-5, the CDR3 gives the full variable domain: GAGVSQSPSNKVTEKGKDVELRCDPISGHTALYWYRQSLGQGLEFLIYFQGNSAPDKSGLPSDRFSAERTGGSVSTLTIQRTQQEDSAVYLCASSFAGTHSNQPQHFGDGTRLSIL.

This clonotype was detected ten times or more. The rearrangement uses TRBV5-1 and TRBJ1-1; D remains unclear. Deletions cut 5 bases from V and 3 bases from J, with 11 bases between. Looked up from germline, CDR1 is SGHRS and CDR2 is YFSETQ. This CDR3 comprises 13 residues. In DNA form, the CDR3 reads TGCGCCAGCAGTACACGACGGCACACTGAAGCTTTCTTT. Translation: CASSTRRHTEAFF.

The sample holds a few counts of this clonotype. J is TRBJ2-7 and V is TRBV6-5, with 7 bases that match TRBD2. The CDR3 runs to 13 residues. Unmatched junction bases numbered 0, after V lost 2 bases and J lost 2 bases. Germline loops: CDR1 MNHEY, CDR2 SVGAGI. The CDR3 DNA is TGTGCCAGCAGTTACCGGGAGGCCTACGAGCAGTACTTC. Translating gives CASSYREAYEQYF.

This clonotype was counted ten times or more. This chain links TRBV19 with TRBJ2-5, with D possibly being TRBD1 (6 bases). The CDR3 is 13 residues long. In germline, CDR1 is LNHDA, CDR2 SQIVND (reference sequence). The germline V and J ends were trimmed by 6 bases and 4 bases, with 12 bases remaining between them. In DNA, the CDR3 is TGTGCCAGTAGCAGGGGTGAAGGAGAGACCCAGTACTTC. It specifies CASSRGEGETQYF.

This clonotype was recorded a few times. The chain combines TRBV6-6 with TRBJ1-2; D not certain. V dropped 8 bases and J dropped 0 bases, with 1 base sitting between them. There are 10 residues in the CDR3. Germline CDR1 reads MNHNY; CDR2 reads SVGAGI (reference sequence). The CDR3 DNA is TGTGCCAGCTCTAACTATGGCTACACCTTC. Encoded protein: CASSNYGYTF.

This clonotype was counted many times. The chain is built from TRBV4-3 and TRBJ1-1; D unresolved. The V gene's germline CDR1 is LGHNA and CDR2 YSLEER. The CDR3 runs 13 residues. V gave up 0 bases and J gave up 6 bases, with 8 bases separating them. CDR3 loop: CASSQDGFSEAFF. In DNA form, the CDR3 reads TGCGCCAGCAGCCAAGATGGGTTCTCTGAAGCTTTCTTT.

V is TRBV3-1 and J is TRBJ2-1; tentative D call: TRBD1 (6 bases). Germline loops: CDR1 LGHDT, CDR2 YNNKEL (reference sequence). Trimming took off 4 bases at V and 8 bases at J, with 18 bases between the two ends. The CDR3 is 15 residues long. This CDR3 reads CASSLGSPGGDEQFF. In nucleotides, the CDR3 is TGTGCCAGCAGCCTAGGATCCCCTGGGGGCGATGAGCAGTTCTTC.

This chain connects TRBV12-3 or TRBV12-4 to TRBJ2-3, with 10 bases aligning to TRBD2. This CDR3 has 15 residues. The V segment lost 6 bases and the J segment 5 bases; nucleotides outside the gene matches: 8. The CDR3 DNA is TGTGCCAGCAGACGAGCGGGGGGGCGGAGAGATACGCAGTATTTT. Protein: CASRRAGGRRDTQYF.

This chain uses TRBV15 with TRBJ2-7; D gene unclear. V lost 4 bases and J lost 6, with 13 bases in between. The CDR3 runs to 13 residues. CDR1 is LNHNV and CDR2 is YYDKDF in the germline V gene (reference sequence). The CDR3 nucleotides are TGTGCCACCAGCATTCGAGGTGGCAGCGAGCAGTACTTC. Residues: CATSIRGGSEQYF.

This clonotype was picked up a small number of times. The chain uses TRBV5-1 and TRBJ2-1, with D unclear. This CDR3 has 13 amino acids. The V end was cut by 1 base, the J end by 7 bases, with 9 bases between. Germline lookup yields CDR1 SGHRS and CDR2 YFSETQ. CDR3 nucleotides: TGCGCCAGCAGCTTGTTGGCCGAGAATGAGCAGTTCTTC. Its translation: CASSLLAENEQFF.

This chain uses TRBV5-6 with TRBJ2-7; 9 nucleotides agree with TRBD1. Germline V lookup: CDR1 SGHDT, CDR2 YYEEEE. J lost 4 bases, V lost 3 bases, and 8 bases had no gene match. CDR3 length: 15 amino acids. The CDR3 DNA sequence: TGTGCCAGCAGCTCACAGGGGGCAAAGGGATACGAGCAGTACTTC. This codes for CASSSQGAKGYEQYF.

The genes are TRBV7-9 and TRBJ2-2, with 9 nucleotides matching TRBD1. Germline CDR1 SEHNR, CDR2 FQNEAQ (reference sequence). This CDR3 region has 14 residues. V shed 6 bases, J shed 5 bases, and the junction held 4 bases outside the gene matches. The CDR3 loop reads CASRGQGETGELFF. The CDR3 nucleotides read TGTGCCAGCAGGGGACAGGGAGAGACCGGGGAGCTGTTTTTT.

This chain connects TRBV6-1 to TRBJ1-2; D not resolved. The CDR3 runs to 15 residues. Germline V gives CDR1 MNHNS, CDR2 SASEGT. V was clipped by 2 bases and J by 8 bases, with 18 bases between them. CDR3 nucleotides: TGTGCCAGCAGTGAATCTTATGGGGAAGGAAGCGGCTACACCTTC. This encodes CASSESYGEGSGYTF.

At least ten counts were recorded for this clonotype. The rearrangement uses TRBV29-1 and TRBJ2-7; TRBD1 aligns across 9 bases. The CDR3 has 13 residues. Unmatched junction bases numbered 11, after V lost 7 bases and J lost 7 bases. Germline values: CDR1 SQVTM, CDR2 ANQGSEA. The CDR3 DNA reads as TGCAGCGCCTCGGGACAGGGAACTAGGGAGCAGTACTTC. Translation gives CSASGQGTREQYF.

In its sample, this clonotype was seen many times. The chain joins TRBV20-1 to TRBJ2-2, with D perhaps TRBD2 (6 bases). The CDR3 has 14 residues. Trimming shortened V by 5 bases and J by 3 bases, and 13 bases separated the two germline ends. Germline CDR1 DFQATT, CDR2 SNEGSKA (reference sequence). Written as DNA, the CDR3 is TGCAGTGCTCCCAGCGGGCGGTACACCGGGGAGCTGTTTTTT. Translation gives CSAPSGRYTGELFF.

V and J are TRBV20-1 and TRBJ2-3; D might be TRBD1 or TRBD2, each matching 7 bases. Germline V gene lookup returns CDR1 DFQATT and CDR2 SNEGSKA (reference sequence). V was cut by 6 bases and J by 4 bases, with 23 bases left in between. The CDR3 contains 16 residues. This chain's CDR3 is CSARPTGRGVADTQYF. As DNA, the CDR3 is TGCAGTGCCCGCCCGACAGGGAGGGGAGTGGCAGATACGCAGTATTTT.

This clonotype was counted between two and nine times. The gene calls are TRBV18 and TRBJ1-3, with D unclear. Per the germline V gene, CDR1 is KGHSH and CDR2 is LQKENI. The CDR3 sequence is 14 residues long. V gave up 1 base and J gave up 2 bases, with 6 bases separating them. The CDR3 is CASSPRSAGNTIYF. The DNA for the CDR3 is TGTGCCAGCTCACCACGGTCCGCTGGAAACACCATATATTTT.

V usage is TRBV5-1 and J usage is TRBJ1-1, with D unclear. V was cut by 2 bases and J by 1 base, with 9 bases left in between. The CDR3 is made up of 14 amino acids. Germline CDR1 reads SGHRS; CDR2 reads YFSETQ. The DNA for the CDR3 is TGCGCCAGCAGCTTACAGCCGGGGAACACTGAAGCTTTCTTT. It specifies CASSLQPGNTEAFF.

This clonotype showed up just a few times. The CDR3 loop reads CAITGSTGDTQYF. CDR3 in DNA: TGTGCCATCACCGGATCGACAGGAGATACGCAGTATTTT. The chain combines TRBV10-3 with TRBJ2-3; tentative D call: TRBD1 (6 bases). V was shortened by 7 bases and J by 5 bases, with 13 bases between the two germline ends. This CDR3 is built from 13 residues. CDR1 is ENHRY and CDR2 is SYGVKD in the germline V gene.